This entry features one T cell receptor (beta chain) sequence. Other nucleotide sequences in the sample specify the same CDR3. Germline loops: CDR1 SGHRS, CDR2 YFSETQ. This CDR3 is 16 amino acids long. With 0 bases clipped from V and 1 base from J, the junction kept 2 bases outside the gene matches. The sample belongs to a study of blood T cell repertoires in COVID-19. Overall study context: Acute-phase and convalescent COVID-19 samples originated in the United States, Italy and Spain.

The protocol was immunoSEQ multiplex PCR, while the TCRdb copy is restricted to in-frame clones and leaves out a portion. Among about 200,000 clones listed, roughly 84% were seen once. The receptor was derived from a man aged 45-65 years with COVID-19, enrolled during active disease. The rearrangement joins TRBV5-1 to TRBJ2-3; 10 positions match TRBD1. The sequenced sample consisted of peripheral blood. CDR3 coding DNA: TGCGCCAGCAGCTTGGCGGGGACAGGGGGCACAGATACGCAGTATTTT. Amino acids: CASSLAGTGGTDTQYF.